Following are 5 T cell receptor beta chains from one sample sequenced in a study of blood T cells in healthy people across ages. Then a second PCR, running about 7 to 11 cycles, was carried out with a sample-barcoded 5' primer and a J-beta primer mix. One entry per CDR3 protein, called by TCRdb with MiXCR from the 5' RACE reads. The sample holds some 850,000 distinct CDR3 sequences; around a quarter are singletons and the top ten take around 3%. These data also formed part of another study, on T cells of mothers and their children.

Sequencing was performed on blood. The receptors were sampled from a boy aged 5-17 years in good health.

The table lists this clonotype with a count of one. CDR3: CASSLRPPYSGANVLTF. The DNA for the CDR3 is TGTGCCAGCAGTCTAAGACCGCCATACTCTGGGGCCAACGTCCTGACTTTC. The chain couples TRBV7-9 to TRBJ2-6; D is unresolved. Germline V gene sequence: CDR1 SEHNR, CDR2 FQNEAQ (reference sequence). Trimming left V 6 bases short and J 0 bases short, with 15 bases between. The CDR3 sequence is 17 residues long. The full variable domain, its missing parts supplied by reference TRBV7-9 and TRBJ2-6, is DTGVSQNPRHKITKRGQNVTFRCDPISEHNRLYWYRQTLGQGPEFLTYFQNEAQLEKSRLLSDRFSAERPKGSFSTLEIQRTEQGDSAMYLCASSLRPPYSGANVLTFGAGSRLTVL.

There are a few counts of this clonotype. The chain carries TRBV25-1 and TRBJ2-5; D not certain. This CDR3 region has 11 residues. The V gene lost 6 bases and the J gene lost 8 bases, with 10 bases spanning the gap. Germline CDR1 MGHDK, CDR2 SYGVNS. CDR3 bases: TGTGCCAGCAGCCCGGGTCGAACCCAGTACTTC. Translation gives CASSPGRTQYF.

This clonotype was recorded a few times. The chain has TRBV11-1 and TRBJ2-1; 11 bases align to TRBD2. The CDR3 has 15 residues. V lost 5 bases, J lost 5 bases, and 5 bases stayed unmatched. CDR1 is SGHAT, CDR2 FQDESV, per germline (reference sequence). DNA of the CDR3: TGTGCCAGCAGCCCTCGACTAGCGGGGAACAATGAGCAGTTCTTC. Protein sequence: CASSPRLAGNNEQFF. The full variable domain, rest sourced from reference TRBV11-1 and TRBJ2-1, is EAEVAQSPRYKITEKSQAVAFWCDPISGHATLYWYRQILGQGPELLVQFQDESVVDDSQLPKDRFSAERLKGVDSTLKIQPAELGDSAMYLCASSPRLAGNNEQFFGPGTRLTVL.

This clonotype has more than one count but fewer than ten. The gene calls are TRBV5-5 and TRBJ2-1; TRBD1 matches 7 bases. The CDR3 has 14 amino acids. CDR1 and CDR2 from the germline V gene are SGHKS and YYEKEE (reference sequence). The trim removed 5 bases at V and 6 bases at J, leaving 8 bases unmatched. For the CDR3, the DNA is TGTGCCAGCAGGACAGGGCCGGAGACCAATGAGCAGTTCTTC. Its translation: CASRTGPETNEQFF.

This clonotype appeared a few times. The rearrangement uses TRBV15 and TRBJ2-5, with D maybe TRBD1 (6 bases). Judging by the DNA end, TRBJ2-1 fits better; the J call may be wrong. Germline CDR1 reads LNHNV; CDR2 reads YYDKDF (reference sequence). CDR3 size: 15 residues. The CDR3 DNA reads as TGTGCCACCAGCAGAGATCAGGGACAATTCAATGAGCAGTTCTTC. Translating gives CATSRDQGQFNEQFF.